This TCR beta chain was captured by sequencing in a study of identical twins. Study results and caveats: There were fewer insertions in abundant cord blood beta clonotypes, but memory repertoires showed no such pattern.

The CDR3 has 15 amino acids. Germline-derived CDR1 and CDR2 are WSHSY and SAAADI. Trimming cost V 9 bases and J 8 bases; bases outside gene matches: 12. After template switching added a universal primer site, the resulting cDNA carried unique molecular identifiers. TCRdb independently ran MiXCR on the 5' RACE reads; one entry per CDR3 protein. The sample comprises some 570,000 distinct CDR3 sequences, under 25% of which are singletons, and approximately 0.48% rests with the top ten. This clonotype was observed a handful of times. Its specificity is unknown. The sample was also reused in another study, on yellow fever vaccine responses in identical twins. Per that paper: Vaccine T cell responses of twins reportedly seemed partly convergent and partly personalized.

J is TRBJ2-3 and V is TRBV10-2; TRBD2 agrees at 12 bases. Sequenced input: CD4+ T cells sorted from blood. This TCR was sampled from a woman between 18 and 30 years old in good health. The CDR3 loop reads CASRLAGVIEGTQYF. CDR3 coding DNA: TGCGCCAGTAGACTAGCGGGGGTCATAGAGGGTACGCAGTATTTT.